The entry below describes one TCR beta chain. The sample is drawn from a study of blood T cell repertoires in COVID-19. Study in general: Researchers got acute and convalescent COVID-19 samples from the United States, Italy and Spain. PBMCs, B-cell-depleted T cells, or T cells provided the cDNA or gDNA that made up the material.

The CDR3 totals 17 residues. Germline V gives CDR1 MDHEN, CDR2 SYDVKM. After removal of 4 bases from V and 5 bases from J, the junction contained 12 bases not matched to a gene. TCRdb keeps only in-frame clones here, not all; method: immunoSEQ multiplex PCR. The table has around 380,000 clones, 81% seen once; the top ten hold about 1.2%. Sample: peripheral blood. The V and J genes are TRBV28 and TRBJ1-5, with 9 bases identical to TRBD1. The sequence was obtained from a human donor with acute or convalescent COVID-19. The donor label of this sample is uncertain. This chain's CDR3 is CASSSPGTGPGDQPQHF. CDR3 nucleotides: TGTGCCAGCAGTTCCCCCGGGACAGGGCCGGGAGATCAGCCCCAGCATTTT. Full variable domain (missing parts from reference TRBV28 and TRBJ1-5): DVKVTQSSRYLVKRTGEKVFLECVQDMDHENMFWYRQDPGLGLRLIYFSYDVKMKEKGDIPEGYSVSREKKERFSLILESASTNQTSMYLCASSSPGTGPGDQPQHFGDGTRLSIL.